This T cell receptor beta chain was retrieved from a study of shared clonotypes between healthy human individuals. Here immunoSEQ multiplex PCR was the method, and the copy in TCRdb shows in-frame clones only, minus some. The sample holds hundreds of thousands of clones, 72% seen once. J was trimmed by 7 bases and V by 1 base; bases with no gene match: 8. The CDR3 covers 16 residues. The germline V gene has CDR1 MGHRA and CDR2 YSYEKL. Sequenced sample: memory CD4+ T cells sorted from blood. Subset of the sample: CD45RA-negative fraction. The receptor was isolated from a woman aged 25 to 45 in good health. The V gene is TRBV4-1, the J gene TRBJ1-4; 8 bases align to TRBD1. The CDR3, as DNA: TGCGCCAGCAGCCAAGGAATAGGTCAGGGGGCTGAAAAACTGTTTTTT. Protein sequence: CASSQGIGQGAEKLFF.